Listed below are T cell receptor beta chains from one sample, sequenced in a study of T cells in Graves' hyperthyroidism and ophthalmopathy. TCRdb recomputed calls from the multiplex PCR reads with MiXCR, one row per CDR3 protein. The table lists about 410,000 distinct CDR3 sequences, roughly 14% of them singletons. Sequencing used blood. The source is a young man with Graves' ophthalmopathy. The CDR3 runs from the conserved cysteine through the conserved F or W. The D gene is left open where the match is weak. Clone size is given for some rows only: seen once, a few or many times, or a class if the clone is expanded.

DNA: TGCAGCGTTTTAAGCGGGACGGAGACCCAGTACTTC; CDR3: CSVLSGTETQYF; size: many; D: TRBD2; J: TRBJ2-5; V: TRBV29-1
DNA: TGTGCCAGCAGTTTATCGAACCAGGGTAGAAACACCATATATTTT; CDR3: CASSLSNQGRNTIYF; size: .; D: .; J: TRBJ1-3; V: TRBV27
DNA: TGTGCCAGCAGCTTCCAGACAGGGGGGTCGGATACGCAGTATTTT; CDR3: CASSFQTGGSDTQYF; size: many; D: TRBD1; J: TRBJ2-3; V: TRBV7-2
DNA: TGTGCCAGTAGTAGATTAGGCAGGCGCAATGGCTACACCTTC; CDR3: CASSRLGRRNGYTF; size: .; D: .; J: TRBJ1-2; V: TRBV19
DNA: TGTGCCAGCAGCTCACCAACGGGGAATGGCTACACCTTC; CDR3: CASSSPTGNGYTF; size: many; D: .; J: TRBJ1-2; V: TRBV7-9
DNA: TGTGCCAGCAGCTTAAACCGGGACTACGAGCAGTACTTC; CDR3: CASSLNRDYEQYF; size: many; D: .; J: TRBJ2-7; V: TRBV7-2
DNA: TGTGCCAGCAGCCAAGAAATATACGCAGGGCGAGCTGAAGCTTTCTTT; CDR3: CASSQEIYAGRAEAFF; size: .; D: .; J: TRBJ1-1; V: TRBV14
DNA: TGTGCCATCATCCCTAGGGAAACTAGCGACGACTCCTACAATGAGCAGTTCTTC; CDR3: CAIIPRETSDDSYNEQFF; size: few; D: TRBD2; J: TRBJ2-1; V: TRBV10-3
DNA: TGTGCCAGCTCTTCCGAGATTGTAGCCAAAAACATTCAGTACTTC; CDR3: CASSSEIVAKNIQYF; size: few; D: .; J: TRBJ2-4; V: TRBV18
DNA: TGTGCCAGCAGCCAAGGGGGGTCCCCCTATGGCTACACCTTC; CDR3: CASSQGGSPYGYTF; size: few; D: .; J: TRBJ1-2; V: TRBV14
DNA: TGCAGTGCTAGAGATGGCAGGGACGAGCAGTACTTC; CDR3: CSARDGRDEQYF; size: many; D: .; J: TRBJ2-7; V: TRBV20-1
DNA: TGTGCCAGCAGCTTAGATCTAGGCGGCGGCTACGAGCAGTACTTC; CDR3: CASSLDLGGGYEQYF; size: many; D: .; J: TRBJ2-7; V: TRBV11-2
DNA: TGTGCCAGCAGCCCAACGGAACGGGGGCTGGGGGAGCAGTACTTC; CDR3: CASSPTERGLGEQYF; size: .; D: .; J: TRBJ2-7; V: TRBV3-1
DNA: TGCGCCAGCAGCCCGACAGGGGGAATCGACAATGAGCAGTTCTTC; CDR3: CASSPTGGIDNEQFF; size: .; D: TRBD1; J: TRBJ2-1; V: TRBV5-1
DNA: TGCGCCAGCAGCTTGGCAGGGGGCGACAATCAGCCCCAGCATTTT; CDR3: CASSLAGGDNQPQHF; size: many; D: TRBD1; J: TRBJ1-5; V: TRBV5-1
DNA: TGTGCCAGCAGCATCAGGGACTTTCCAGATACGCAGTATTTT; CDR3: CASSIRDFPDTQYF; size: many; D: .; J: TRBJ2-3; V: TRBV27
DNA: TGCAGTGCTAAGACAGGACAGGACGGCTACACCTTC; CDR3: CSAKTGQDGYTF; size: many; D: TRBD1; J: TRBJ1-2; V: TRBV20-1
DNA: TGTGCCAGCAGTGAGCAGGGAGGAGAATATGGCTACACCTTC; CDR3: CASSEQGGEYGYTF; size: many; D: .; J: TRBJ1-2; V: TRBV2
DNA: TGTGCCAGCAGTGAGTCTGCGGGAGCCTCCGGGGAGCTGTTTTTT; CDR3: CASSESAGASGELFF; size: few; D: TRBD2; J: TRBJ2-2; V: TRBV6-1
DNA: TGTGCCAGCAGTTTAAATGGACAGGATAGCAATCAGCCCCAGCATTTT; CDR3: CASSLNGQDSNQPQHF; size: many; D: TRBD1; J: TRBJ1-5; V: TRBV12-3/TRBV12-4
DNA: TGTGCCAGCGTTACACAGGGAAACACTGAAGCTTTCTTT; CDR3: CASVTQGNTEAFF; size: many; D: .; J: TRBJ1-1; V: TRBV6-1
DNA: TGTGCCAGCAGCTTTCCGGGGGGCGAGCAGTACTTC; CDR3: CASSFPGGEQYF; size: many; D: TRBD2; J: TRBJ2-7; V: TRBV13
DNA: TGTGCCTGGAGGGCCGTCCACACCGGGGAGCTGGTTTTT; CDR3: CAWRAVHTGELVF; size: .; D: .; J: TRBJ2-2; V: TRBV30
DNA: TGTGCCAGCAGTGGGACGGGCAAAAACATTCAGTACTTC; CDR3: CASSGTGKNIQYF; size: .; D: .; J: TRBJ2-4; V: TRBV9
DNA: TGCAGTGCTAGAGTCTCCGGTACCGGGGAGCTGTTTTTT; CDR3: CSARVSGTGELFF; size: many; D: .; J: TRBJ2-2; V: TRBV20-1